The 18 T cell receptor beta chains presented below share a single source sample, sequenced in a study of technical replicates of blood from a few donors. The table came from immunoSEQ multiplex PCR; TCRdb's copy has only in-frame clones and leaves some out. This table holds about 70,000 clones, around 96% found once. The sample was T cells isolated from PBMCs. Source of these receptors: a human donor in good health.

J is TRBJ1-1 and V is TRBV10-3, with D possibly being TRBD1 (5 bases). Germline V gene lookup returns CDR1 ENHRY and CDR2 SYGVKD. V dropped 2 bases and J dropped 3 bases, with 7 bases sitting between them. The CDR3 has 13 amino acids. CDR3 in DNA: TGTGCCATCAGTGAGGGACACCACACTGAAGCTTTCTTT. It is translated as CAISEGHHTEAFF.

The chain combines TRBV2 with TRBJ2-1; 14 bases match TRBD2. This CDR3 has 15 residues. CDR1 is SNHLY and CDR2 is FYNNEI in the germline V gene. With 6 bases clipped from V and 9 bases from J, the junction kept 7 bases outside the gene matches. CDR3 amino acids: CASSRLAGGIGEQFF. The CDR3 DNA follows: TGTGCCAGCAGCAGACTAGCGGGAGGGATTGGTGAGCAGTTCTTC.

In DNA, the CDR3 is TGTGCCAGCAGTGTGGGACAGAGCACTGAAGCTTTCTTT. Translated, it gives CASSVGQSTEAFF. V usage is TRBV6-5 and J usage is TRBJ1-1; 7 bases agree with TRBD1. J lost 4 bases, V lost 5 bases, and 4 bases had no gene match. The CDR3 spans 13 residues. Germline lookup yields CDR1 MNHEY and CDR2 SVGAGI.

The chain joins TRBV18 to TRBJ2-7; D gene ambiguous. Trimming cost V 3 bases and J 6 bases, with 15 bases left between them. CDR3 length: 14 amino acids. CDR1 and CDR2 from the germline V gene are KGHSH and LQKENI. The CDR3 region has the DNA TGTGCCAGCTCACCGTTTGGGCAAGCCTCCGAGCAGTACTTC. Its translation is CASSPFGQASEQYF.

V gene TRBV4-1 combines with J gene TRBJ2-1; D perhaps matches TRBD1 (6 bases). The V gene's germline CDR1 is MGHRA and CDR2 YSYEKL. V lost 3 bases and J lost 9, with 9 bases in between. The CDR3 loop spans 12 amino acids. CDR3: CASSQETGEQFF. The CDR3 DNA follows: TGCGCCAGCAGCCAGGAGACAGGTGAGCAGTTCTTC.

This clone was detected a few times. The rearrangement joins TRBV7-8 to TRBJ1-2; a possible D gene is TRBD1 (5 bases). Looked up from germline, CDR1 is SGHVS and CDR2 is FQNEAQ. V was shortened by 5 bases and J by 1 base, with 11 bases between the two germline ends. This CDR3 spans 14 amino acids. CDR3 residues: CASSTGRLNYGYTF. CDR3 bases: TGTGCCAGCAGCACAGGACGGCTTAACTATGGCTACACCTTC.

This chain uses TRBV6-1 with TRBJ1-2; D unresolved. Germline lookup yields CDR1 MNHNS and CDR2 SASEGT. The CDR3 runs 14 residues. Trimming cost V 6 bases and J 0 bases, with 11 bases left between them. CDR3 bases: TGTGCCAGCAGAGTAGGACTATCTAACTATGGCTACACCTTC. Amino acids: CASRVGLSNYGYTF.

The chain is built from TRBV5-1 and TRBJ1-4, with a possible D match to TRBD1 (5 bases). V shed 4 bases and J shed 5 bases, with 18 bases lying between them. CDR3 length equals 16 residues. Germline V gives CDR1 SGHRS, CDR2 YFSETQ. The CDR3 protein is CASSPVYGTTNEKLFF. The DNA for the CDR3 is TGCGCCAGCAGCCCGGTTTACGGGACTACGAATGAAAAACTGTTTTTT.

This rearrangement joins TRBV29-1 to TRBJ2-2; a weak D match, TRBD1 (5 bases). CDR1 and CDR2 (germline): SQVTM, ANQGSEA. The length of the CDR3 is 16 residues. Deletions cut 6 bases from V and 6 bases from J, with 23 bases between. The CDR3 region is CSVYLVSGSWPGELFF. CDR3 nucleotides: TGCAGCGTCTACCTAGTGTCAGGGTCTTGGCCCGGGGAGCTGTTTTTT.

This rearrangement joins TRBV5-1 to TRBJ2-7, with D possibly TRBD1 on 6 matching bases. The CDR3 is 13 amino acids. Germline V gene data show CDR1 as SGHRS and CDR2 as YFSETQ. V was clipped by 3 bases and J by 4 bases, with 11 bases between them. The CDR3 DNA follows: TGCGCCAGCAGCTGGACAGAGGGGTACGAGCAGTACTTC. Protein sequence: CASSWTEGYEQYF.

V and J are TRBV10-1 and TRBJ2-7; D is ambiguous. The CDR3 runs 14 residues. The germline V and J ends were trimmed by 6 bases and 2 bases, with 14 bases remaining between them. The V gene's germline CDR1 is WNHNN and CDR2 SYGVQD (reference sequence). This chain's CDR3 is CASSPSQVPYEQYF. CDR3 coding DNA: TGCGCCAGCAGCCCCTCGCAGGTGCCCTACGAGCAGTACTTC.

The gene calls are TRBV7-9 and TRBJ1-1; maybe TRBD1 (5 bases). The CDR3 has 17 amino acids. V gave up 11 bases and J gave up 0 bases, with 25 bases separating them. The germline CDR1 and CDR2 sequences are SEHNR and FQNEAQ (reference sequence). In DNA, the CDR3 is TGTGCCGCCTGGTTGTTGGTTGGGGACTCTTTGAACACTGAAGCTTTCTTT. Protein product: CAAWLLVGDSLNTEAFF.

The chain recombines TRBV29-1 with TRBJ2-7; D possibly corresponds to TRBD1 (6 bases). The V end was cut by 7 bases, the J end by 0 bases, with 13 bases between. In germline, CDR1 is SQVTM, CDR2 ANQGSEA. The CDR3 sequence is 13 residues long. The CDR3 sequence: CSGSGHDSYEQYF. The CDR3, as DNA: TGCAGCGGTTCGGGACATGACTCCTACGAGCAGTACTTC.

This sequence joins TRBV7-2 and TRBJ2-7; a possible D gene is TRBD2 (6 bases). Germline V CDR1 and CDR2: SGHTA, FQGNSA. This CDR3 has 14 amino acids. V was clipped by 11 bases and J by 1 base, with 18 bases between them. In nucleotides, the CDR3 is TGTGCCCCCAAGGCGGGACCGCCATCCTACGAGCAGTACTTC. Residues: CAPKAGPPSYEQYF.

The CDR3 reads CASRSTGGAFYEQYF. The CDR3 DNA reads TGTGCCAGCAGGTCGACAGGGGGCGCGTTCTACGAGCAGTACTTC. The V call is TRBV28, the J call TRBJ2-7; 10 positions match TRBD1. Germline CDR1 is MDHEN and CDR2 is SYDVKM. V gave up 6 bases and J gave up 3 bases; unmatched junction bases: 8. This CDR3 spans 15 amino acids.

V and J are TRBV2 and TRBJ2-7, with unresolved D. This CDR3 region has 16 residues. CDR1 is SNHLY and CDR2 is FYNNEI in the germline V gene. Trimming took off 2 bases at V and 5 bases at J, with 19 bases between the two ends. The CDR3 DNA reads as TGTGCCAGCAGTGAAATTAGCTTCCCCAAAACGGACGAGCAGTACTTC. Protein product: CASSEISFPKTDEQYF.

V usage is TRBV7-9 and J usage is TRBJ2-3, with 7 bases identical to TRBD1. V lost 2 bases and J lost 3; bases outside the gene matches: 5. The CDR3 loop spans 15 amino acids. CDR1 SEHNR and CDR2 FQNEAQ come from the germline V gene (reference sequence). CDR3 sequence reads: CASSLPNRGTDTQYF. CDR3 DNA sequence: TGTGCCAGCAGCTTACCAAACAGGGGAACAGATACGCAGTATTTT.

V usage is TRBV10-3 and J usage is TRBJ2-7, with D possibly TRBD1 on 5 matching bases. The germline V gene encodes CDR1 ENHRY and CDR2 SYGVKD. V was cut by 5 bases and J by 1 base, with 15 bases left in between. The CDR3 extends over 15 amino acids. The CDR3 protein is CAISYDSSGSYEQYF. CDR3 sequence (DNA): TGTGCCATCAGTTATGACAGTAGTGGGTCCTACGAGCAGTACTTC.